This T cell receptor beta chain was found in a study of blood T cell repertoires in COVID-19 (dated by TCRdb to between 2020 and 2021). As for the study more broadly: Samples from collaborators originated in the United States, Italy and Spain and spanned both the acute and convalescent phases of COVID-19. The repertoires were made available in a free public database intended to serve as a resource for research on the immune response to SARS-CoV-2. The material from the prospective study consisted of cDNA or gDNA derived from T cells, B-cell-depleted T cells, or PBMCs. The samples were drawn from the first 160 participants of the ongoing ImmuneRACE study and from about 1,200 subjects provided by 6 global collaborators. Deeply sampled blood TCRbeta repertoires from subjects exposed to, actively infected with, or recovered from COVID-19 were included in the dataset. HLA class I and class II types, where available, came from metadata supplied by the sample provider rather than from assay-based typing. Nearly every sample came with metadata listing a de-identified subject ID, COVID-19 status, age in years and sex.

The immunoSEQ Assay, a bias-controlled multiplex PCR, was used to amplify TCRbeta CDR3 regions from genomic DNA. The paper's processing steps were these. The number of nucleated cells in each sample was estimated from the amplification of reference gene primers within the assay. To quantify the absolute abundance of each unique TCRbeta CDR3 rearrangement, sequence reads were collapsed and filtered. For each sample, productive Simpson clonality was calculated by taking the square root of Simpson's diversity index across productive rearrangements. TCRdb limited this immuneACCESS table to in-frame rearrangements with V and J called. A share of clones is missing; checked studies link under half to unresolved V genes, and the rest is unexplained. V, J and clone size are taken as reported in that table, and D and trimming were inferred from the DNA itself. The sample includes 100,000 to 150,000 clones, with over 65% observed a single time. The ten largest clones take up about 4.5% of the sample.

Points the paper makes about the study in general: The quantity of clinical and demographic metadata differed by source and by participant and was supplied without curation.

Each collaborating institution followed its own protocols to collect whole blood in K2EDTA tubes. For TCRbeta analysis, collaborators shipped samples in one of three forms: frozen whole blood, isolated PBMCs, or DNA extracted from either of those sample types. Notes on this clone: It lacks a known antigen. Nothing much larger sits one base from this clone, and base qualities are not available.

The CDR3, cysteine through valine, is 19 amino acids long. The retained sequence is limited to the CDR3, 57 bases, with the frame set at the first base. The V gene is TRBV21-1 and the J gene is TRBJ2-7; TRBD1 is the table's D call, not checked against the DNA. TRBV21-1 is shown as a pseudogene. Material: peripheral blood. The receptor was isolated from a woman between 65 and 79 years old with acute or convalescent COVID-19. The CDR3 protein is CASSTARQQDKTPRYEQYV. The nucleotides read TGTGCCAGCAGCACGGCTAGGCAGCAGGACAAGACACCGCGGTACGAGCAGTACGTC.